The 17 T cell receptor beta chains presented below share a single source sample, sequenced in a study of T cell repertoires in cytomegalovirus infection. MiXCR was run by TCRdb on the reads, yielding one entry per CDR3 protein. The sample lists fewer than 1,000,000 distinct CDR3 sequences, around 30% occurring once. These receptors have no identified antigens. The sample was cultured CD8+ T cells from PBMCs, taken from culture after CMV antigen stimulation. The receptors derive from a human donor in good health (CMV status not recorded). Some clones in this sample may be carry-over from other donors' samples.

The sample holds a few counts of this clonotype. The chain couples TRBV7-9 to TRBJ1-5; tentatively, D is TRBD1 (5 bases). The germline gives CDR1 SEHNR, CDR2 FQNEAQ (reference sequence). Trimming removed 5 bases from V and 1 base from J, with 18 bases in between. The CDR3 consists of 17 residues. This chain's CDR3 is CASSDQYRGDSNQPQHF. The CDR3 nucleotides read TGTGCCAGCAGCGACCAATATCGTGGGGACAGCAATCAGCCCCAGCATTTT.

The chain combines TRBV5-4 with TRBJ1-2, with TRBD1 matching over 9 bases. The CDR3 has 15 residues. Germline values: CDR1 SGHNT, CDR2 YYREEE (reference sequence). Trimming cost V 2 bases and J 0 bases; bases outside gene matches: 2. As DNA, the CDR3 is TGTGCCAGCAGCTTCGGGACAGGGACTAACTATGGCTACACCTTC. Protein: CASSFGTGTNYGYTF.

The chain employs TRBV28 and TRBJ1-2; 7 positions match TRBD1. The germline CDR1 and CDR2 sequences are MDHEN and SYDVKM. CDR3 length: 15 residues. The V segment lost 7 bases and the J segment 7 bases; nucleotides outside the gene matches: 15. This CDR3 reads CASISGAGGWFGYTF. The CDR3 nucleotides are TGTGCCAGCATCTCCGGGGCAGGGGGTTGGTTTGGCTACACCTTC.

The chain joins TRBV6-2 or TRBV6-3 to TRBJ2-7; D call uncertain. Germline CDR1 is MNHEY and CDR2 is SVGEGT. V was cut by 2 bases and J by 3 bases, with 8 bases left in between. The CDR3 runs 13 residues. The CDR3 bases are TGTGCCAGCAGTTACATAGCAGGCTACGAGCAGTACGTC. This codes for CASSYIAGYEQYV.

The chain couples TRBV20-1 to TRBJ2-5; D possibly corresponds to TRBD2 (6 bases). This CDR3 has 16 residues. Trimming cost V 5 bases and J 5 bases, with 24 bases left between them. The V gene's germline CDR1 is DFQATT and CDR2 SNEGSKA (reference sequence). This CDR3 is CSAGYLLEGGEETQYF. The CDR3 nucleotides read TGCAGTGCTGGCTACTTACTGGAGGGTGGGGAGGAGACCCAGTACTTC.

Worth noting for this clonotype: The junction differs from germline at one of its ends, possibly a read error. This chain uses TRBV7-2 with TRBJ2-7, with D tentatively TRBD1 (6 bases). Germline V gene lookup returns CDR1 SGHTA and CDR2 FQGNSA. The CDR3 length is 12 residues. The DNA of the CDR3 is TGTGTCAGCAGCGAAGTCAGGGGCGAGCAGTACTTC. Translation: CVSSEVRGEQYF.

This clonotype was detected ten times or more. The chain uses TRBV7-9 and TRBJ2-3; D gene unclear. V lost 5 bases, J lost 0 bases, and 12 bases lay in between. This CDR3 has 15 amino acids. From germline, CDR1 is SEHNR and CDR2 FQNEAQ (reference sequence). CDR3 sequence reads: CASSAPGHSTDTQYF. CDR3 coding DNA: TGTGCCAGCAGCGCGCCGGGCCACAGCACAGATACGCAGTATTTT.

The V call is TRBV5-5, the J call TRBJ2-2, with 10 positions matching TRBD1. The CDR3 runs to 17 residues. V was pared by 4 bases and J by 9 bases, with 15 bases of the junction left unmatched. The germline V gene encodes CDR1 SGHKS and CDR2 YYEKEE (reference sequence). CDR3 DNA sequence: TGTGCCAGCAGCCGGGTCCCGGGACAGGGGTCTCGCAGGGAGCTGTTTTTT. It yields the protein CASSRVPGQGSRRELFF.

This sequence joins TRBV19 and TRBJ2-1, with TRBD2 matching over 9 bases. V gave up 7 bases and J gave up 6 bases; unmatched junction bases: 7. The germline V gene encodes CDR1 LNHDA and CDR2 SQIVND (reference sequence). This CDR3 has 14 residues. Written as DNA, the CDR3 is TGTGCCAGTAAAGGCGGGGGGGCGTTCAATGAGCAGTTCTTC. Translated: CASKGGGAFNEQFF.

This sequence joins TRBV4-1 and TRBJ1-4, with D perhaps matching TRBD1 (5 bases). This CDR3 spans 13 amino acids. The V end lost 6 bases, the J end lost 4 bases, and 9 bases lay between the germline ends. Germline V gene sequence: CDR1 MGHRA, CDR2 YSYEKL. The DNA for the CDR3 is TGCGCCAGCAGTATACAGGTTAATGAAAAACTGTTTTTT. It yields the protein CASSIQVNEKLFF.

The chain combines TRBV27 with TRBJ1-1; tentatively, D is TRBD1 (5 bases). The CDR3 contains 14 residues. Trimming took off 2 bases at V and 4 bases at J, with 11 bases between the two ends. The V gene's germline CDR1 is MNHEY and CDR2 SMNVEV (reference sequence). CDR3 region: CASSLGQRITEAFF. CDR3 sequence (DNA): TGTGCCAGCAGTTTAGGACAAAGAATCACTGAAGCTTTCTTT.

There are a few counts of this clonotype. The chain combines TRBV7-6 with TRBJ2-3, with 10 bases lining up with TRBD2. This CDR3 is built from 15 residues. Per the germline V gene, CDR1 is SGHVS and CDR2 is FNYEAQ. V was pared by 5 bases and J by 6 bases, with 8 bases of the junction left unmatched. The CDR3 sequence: CASSHSGGSLDTQYF. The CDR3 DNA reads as TGTGCCAGCAGCCATAGCGGGGGGTCTCTGGATACGCAGTATTTT.

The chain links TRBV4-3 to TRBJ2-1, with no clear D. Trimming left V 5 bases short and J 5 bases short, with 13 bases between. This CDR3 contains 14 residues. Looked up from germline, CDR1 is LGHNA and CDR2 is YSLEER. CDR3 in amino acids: CASSTVTGDNEQFF. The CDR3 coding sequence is TGCGCCAGCAGCACAGTAACGGGTGACAATGAGCAGTTCTTC.

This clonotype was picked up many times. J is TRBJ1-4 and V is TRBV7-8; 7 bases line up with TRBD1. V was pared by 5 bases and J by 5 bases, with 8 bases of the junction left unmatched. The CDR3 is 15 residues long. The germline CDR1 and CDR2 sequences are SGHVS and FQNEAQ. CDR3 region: CASSEDRLKNEKLFF. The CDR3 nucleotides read TGTGCCAGCAGCGAGGACAGGTTGAAGAATGAAAAACTGTTTTTT.

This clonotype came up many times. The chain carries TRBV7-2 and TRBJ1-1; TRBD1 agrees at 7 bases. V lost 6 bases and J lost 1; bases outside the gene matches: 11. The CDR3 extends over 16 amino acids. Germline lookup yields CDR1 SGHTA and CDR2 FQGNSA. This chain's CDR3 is CASSLTGTARNTEAFF. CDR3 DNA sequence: TGTGCCAGCAGTTTAACCGGGACAGCCCGGAACACTGAAGCTTTCTTT.

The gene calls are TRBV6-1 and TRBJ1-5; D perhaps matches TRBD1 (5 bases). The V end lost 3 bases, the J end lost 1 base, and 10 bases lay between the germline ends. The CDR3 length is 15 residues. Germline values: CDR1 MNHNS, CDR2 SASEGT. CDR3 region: CASSDQGVSNQPQHF. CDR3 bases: TGTGCCAGCAGTGATCAGGGTGTGAGCAATCAGCCCCAGCATTTT.

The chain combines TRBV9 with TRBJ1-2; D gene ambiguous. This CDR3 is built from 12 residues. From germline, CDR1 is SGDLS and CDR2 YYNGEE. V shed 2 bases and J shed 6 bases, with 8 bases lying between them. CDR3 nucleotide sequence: TGTGCCAGCAGCGTCCGGGAACATGGCTACACCTTC. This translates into CASSVREHGYTF.